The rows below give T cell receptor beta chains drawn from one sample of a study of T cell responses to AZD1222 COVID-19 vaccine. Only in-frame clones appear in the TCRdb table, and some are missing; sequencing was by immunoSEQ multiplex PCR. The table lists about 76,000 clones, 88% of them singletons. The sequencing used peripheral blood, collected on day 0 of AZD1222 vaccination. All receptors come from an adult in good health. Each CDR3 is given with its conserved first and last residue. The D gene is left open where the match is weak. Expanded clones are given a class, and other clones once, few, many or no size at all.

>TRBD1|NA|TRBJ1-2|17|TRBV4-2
TGTGCCAGCAGCCAAGCCTTCCGACAGGGGGCCGACTATGGCTACACCTTC
CASSQAFRQGADYGYTF
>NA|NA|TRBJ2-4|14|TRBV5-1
TGCGCCAGCAGCTTGGCCGAACAGGGAAACATTCAGTACTTC
CASSLAEQGNIQYF
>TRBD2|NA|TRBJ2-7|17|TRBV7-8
TGTGCCAGCAGCTCCGGACTAGCGGGAGCTCGTCGATACGAGCAGTACTTC
CASSSGLAGARRYEQYF
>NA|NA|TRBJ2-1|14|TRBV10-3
TGTGCCATCAGTGAGGAACCTCTTTACAATGAGCAGTTCTTC
CAISEEPLYNEQFF
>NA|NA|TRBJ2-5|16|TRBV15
TGTGCCACCAGCAGAGATTTGGGCGTCAGTAGAGAGACCCAGTACTTC
CATSRDLGVSRETQYF
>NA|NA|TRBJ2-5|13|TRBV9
TGTGCCAGCAGCGTAGACCTATTGGAGACCCAGTACTTC
CASSVDLLETQYF
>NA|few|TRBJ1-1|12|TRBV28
TGTGCCAGCAGACTGGTAAACACTGAAGCTTTCTTT
CASRLVNTEAFF
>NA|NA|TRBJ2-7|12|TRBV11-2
TGTGCCAGCAGCTTAGATTGGGTGGAGCAGTACTTC
CASSLDWVEQYF
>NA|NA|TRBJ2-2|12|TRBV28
TGTGCCTCAGGAATTTACACCGGGGAGCTGTTTTTT
CASGIYTGELFF
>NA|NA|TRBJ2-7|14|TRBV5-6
TGTGCCAGCAGCTTGGGGCAGGGTAGGTACGAGCAGTACTTC
CASSLGQGRYEQYF
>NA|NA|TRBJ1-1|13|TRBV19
TGTGCCAGTAGTACCTCCTCCCGACGGGAAGCTTTCTTT
CASSTSSRREAFF
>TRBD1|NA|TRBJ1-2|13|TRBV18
TGTGCCAGCTCACCCGACAGGGCGGAGGGCTACACCTTC
CASSPDRAEGYTF